The sequence of this TCR beta chain was determined in a study of CD8 T cells in ankylosing spondylitis (dated 2017 in TCRdb). Study-level background: T cell receptor beta repertoires were profiled in healthy donors and ankylosing spondylitis patients so that disease-linked TCR variants could be found. The whole study cohort included 90 to 120 healthy donors and about two dozen ankylosing spondylitis patients. Peripheral blood was sampled, and synovial fluid was also collected from ankylosing spondylitis patients.

This clonotype was seen a handful of times. Its antigen remains unidentified. No base quality information exists; no much larger clone differs at one position. The CDR3 runs 16 amino acids, cysteine and phenylalanine included. Only the CDR3 region is kept as DNA, spanning 48 bases read in frame from base 1. Sequencing used an Illumina HiSeq 2500. Quantitative 5'-RACE with molecular barcodes was used to prepare TCR beta libraries. The authors processed their data as follows. A new computational method based on a probabilistic model of VDJ rearrangement was used to identify disease-linked TCR variants. TCRdb took the public reads, trimmed them with fastp at Q25, ran MiXCR for clone calling and kept in-frame beta chains. Here each entry gathers all rows of one CDR3 protein and keeps the most common genes and DNA. The V and J calls and clone size come from TCRdb's table, not from the authors' own analysis. The sample table contains 300,000 to 400,000 distinct CDR3 sequences; only one count was recorded for approximately 20% of them. 16% of the sample is held by the ten biggest clonotypes.

What the study reported, not specific to this receptor: The disease-linked clones had a CD8+ phenotype and were found at relatively low frequencies in peripheral blood. According to the report, matched synovial fluid samples from ankylosing spondylitis patients were significantly enriched for the disease-linked clones. A TCR beta motif of several highly homologous amino acid variants appeared characteristic of blood from ankylosing spondylitis patients. Some motif variants had previously been reported in the synovial fluid and blood of reactive arthritis patients, which suggests shared mechanisms of disease initiation.

The clonotype was recovered from a male donor with ankylosing spondylitis. Sequenced material: blood, either unsorted or a sorted T cell fraction (not recorded which). The receptor chain draws on TRBV21-1 and TRBJ2-7. TRBV21-1 is recorded as a pseudogene. The CDR3 reads CASSKGIGRSWNEQYF. The bases are TGTGCCAGCAGCAAAGGGATAGGACGGAGTTGGAACGAGCAGTACTTC.